In this sample, the clone carrying this T cell receptor beta chain turned up many times. Its antigen is as yet unknown. The record originates from a study of T cells in Graves' hyperthyroidism and ophthalmopathy. Findings and caveats of the study: The model's output predicted ophthalmopathy at a median of 6.5 months prior to onset. Blood also carried most thyroid clonotypes expanded above 0.001.

There were TCR beta CDR3 regions amplified from RNA transcripts. HTBI primers drove first-round RT-PCR of the TCR CDR3. TCRdb independently ran MiXCR on the multiplex PCR reads; one entry per CDR3 protein. The sample shows more than 350,000 distinct CDR3 sequences, about 14% of them seen only once. Patients with uncontrolled infections, other autoimmune diseases, pregnancy or lactation were excluded. The CDR3 length is 14 residues. In germline, CDR1 is MNHEY, CDR2 SMNVEV (reference sequence). The V and J ends lost 3 bases and 3 bases, in that order; junction bases with no gene match: 5. The material sequenced was blood. The J gene is TRBJ2-7, the V gene TRBV27; TRBD1 matches 7 bases. This TCR was recovered from a woman aged 25-40 years with Graves' ophthalmopathy. The CDR3 coding sequence is TGTGCCAGCAGTTTCAGGGGGTCAGGCTACGAGCAGTACTTC. This sequence encodes CASSFRGSGYEQYF.